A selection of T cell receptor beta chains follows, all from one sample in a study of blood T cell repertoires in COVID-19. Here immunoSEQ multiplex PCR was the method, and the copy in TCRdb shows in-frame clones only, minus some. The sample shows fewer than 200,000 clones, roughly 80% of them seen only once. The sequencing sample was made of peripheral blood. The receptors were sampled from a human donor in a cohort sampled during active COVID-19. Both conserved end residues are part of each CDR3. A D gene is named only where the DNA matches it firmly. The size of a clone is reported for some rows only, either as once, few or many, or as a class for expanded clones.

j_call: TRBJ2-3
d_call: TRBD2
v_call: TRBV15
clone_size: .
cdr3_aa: CATSRRLSPSGGAGTQYF
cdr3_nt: TGTGCCACCAGCAGACGACTTTCACCTAGCGGGGGGGCTGGTACGCAGTATTTT

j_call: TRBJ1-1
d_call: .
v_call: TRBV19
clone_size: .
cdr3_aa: CASSMSAGENTEAFF
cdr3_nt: TGTGCCAGTAGTATGAGTGCGGGGGAGAACACTGAAGCTTTCTTT

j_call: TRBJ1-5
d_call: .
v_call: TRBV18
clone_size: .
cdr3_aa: CASSPGPDREHQPQHF
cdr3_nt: TGTGCCAGCTCACCGGGGCCCGACCGAGAGCATCAGCCCCAGCATTTT

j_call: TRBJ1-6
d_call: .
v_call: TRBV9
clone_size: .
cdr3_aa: CASSHGGRNSPLHF
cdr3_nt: TGTGCCAGCAGCCATGGAGGGAGGAATTCACCCCTCCACTTT

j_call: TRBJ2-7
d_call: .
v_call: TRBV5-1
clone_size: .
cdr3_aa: CASSRTTGGAAYYEQYF
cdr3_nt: TGCGCCAGCAGCAGGACGACAGGTGGGGCCGCTTACTACGAGCAGTACTTC

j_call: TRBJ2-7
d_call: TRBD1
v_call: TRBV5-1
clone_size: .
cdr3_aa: CASSEPGTGEQYF
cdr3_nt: TGCGCCAGCAGCGAACCGGGGACAGGCGAGCAGTACTTC

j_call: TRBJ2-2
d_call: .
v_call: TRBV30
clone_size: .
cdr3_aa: CAWSATQGAGELFF
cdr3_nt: TGTGCCTGGAGTGCAACACAGGGTGCCGGGGAGCTGTTTTTT

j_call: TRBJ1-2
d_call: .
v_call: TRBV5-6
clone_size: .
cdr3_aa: CASSLGQYGYTF
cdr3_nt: TGTGCCAGCAGCTTGGGGCAGTATGGCTACACCTTC

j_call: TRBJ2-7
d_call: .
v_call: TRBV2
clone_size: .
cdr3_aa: CASSEGRAGSHEQYF
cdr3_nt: TGTGCCAGCAGTGAAGGCAGGGCTGGCTCCCACGAGCAGTACTTC

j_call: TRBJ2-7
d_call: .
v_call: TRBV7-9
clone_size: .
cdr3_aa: CASSLTGTSEQYF
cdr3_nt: TGTGCCAGCAGCTTAACAGGGACCTCCGAGCAGTACTTC

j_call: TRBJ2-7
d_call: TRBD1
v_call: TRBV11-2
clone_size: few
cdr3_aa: CASRQRQGALYEQYF
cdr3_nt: TGTGCCAGCAGACAAAGACAGGGGGCCCTGTACGAGCAGTACTTC

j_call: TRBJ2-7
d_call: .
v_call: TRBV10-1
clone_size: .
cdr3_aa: CASSERASKHEQYF
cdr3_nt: TGCGCCAGCAGTGAAAGGGCTAGCAAGCACGAGCAGTACTTC

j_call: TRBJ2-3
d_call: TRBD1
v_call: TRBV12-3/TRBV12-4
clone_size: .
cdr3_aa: CASGTGTGDTQYF
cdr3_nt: TGTGCCAGCGGGACAGGGACGGGAGATACGCAGTATTTT

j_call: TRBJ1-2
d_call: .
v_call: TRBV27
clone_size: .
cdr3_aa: CASSQLTLDGDYGYTF
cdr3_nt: TGTGCCAGCAGCCAACTTACGCTCGACGGAGACTATGGCTACACCTTC

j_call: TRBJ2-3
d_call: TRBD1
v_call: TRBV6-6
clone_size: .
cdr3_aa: CASSRDRYTDTQYF
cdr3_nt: TGTGCCAGCAGTAGGGACAGATACACAGATACGCAGTATTTT

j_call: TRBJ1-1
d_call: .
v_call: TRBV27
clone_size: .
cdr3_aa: CASSSAGKAFF
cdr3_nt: TGTGCCAGCAGTTCAGCCGGGAAAGCTTTCTTT

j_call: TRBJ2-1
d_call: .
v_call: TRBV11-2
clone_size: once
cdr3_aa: CASSARGEQFF
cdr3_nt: TGTGCCAGCAGCGCGCGGGGCGAGCAGTTCTTC

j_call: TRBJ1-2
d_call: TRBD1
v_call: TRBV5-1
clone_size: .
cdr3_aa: CASSSRTGWYNYGYTF
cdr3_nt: TGCGCCAGCAGCTCTCGGACAGGGTGGTATAACTATGGCTACACCTTC

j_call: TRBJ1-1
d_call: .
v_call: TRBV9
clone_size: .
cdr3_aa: CASSGRGAEAFF
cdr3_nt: TGTGCCAGCAGCGGCAGGGGTGCTGAAGCTTTCTTT

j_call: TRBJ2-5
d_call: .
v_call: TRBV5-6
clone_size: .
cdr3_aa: CASSPWSQETQYF
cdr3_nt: TGTGCCAGCAGCCCCTGGAGCCAAGAGACCCAGTACTTC

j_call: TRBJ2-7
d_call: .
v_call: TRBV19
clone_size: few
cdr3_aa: CASSNGISYEQYF
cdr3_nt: TGTGCCAGTAGTAATGGCATATCCTACGAGCAGTACTTC

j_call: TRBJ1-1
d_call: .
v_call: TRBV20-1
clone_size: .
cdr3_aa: CSASLYTEAFF
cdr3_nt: TGCAGTGCTTCCCTTTACACTGAAGCTTTCTTT

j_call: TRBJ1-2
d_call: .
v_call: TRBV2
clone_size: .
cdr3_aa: CASSEAGDGYTF
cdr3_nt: TGTGCCAGCAGTGAGGCAGGGGATGGCTACACCTTC

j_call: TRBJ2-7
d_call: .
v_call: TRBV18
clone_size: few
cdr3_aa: CASSQDRIPEQYF
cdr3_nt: TGTGCCAGCTCACAAGACAGAATACCCGAGCAGTACTTC

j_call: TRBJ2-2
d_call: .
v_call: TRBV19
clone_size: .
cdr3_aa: CASSIDVDKLFNTGELFF
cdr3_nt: TGTGCCAGTAGTATAGATGTCGACAAGCTGTTTAACACCGGGGAGCTGTTTTTT

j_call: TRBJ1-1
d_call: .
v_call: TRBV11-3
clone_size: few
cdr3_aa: CASSLRENTEAFF
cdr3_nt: TGTGCCAGCAGCTTGAGAGAGAACACTGAAGCTTTCTTT

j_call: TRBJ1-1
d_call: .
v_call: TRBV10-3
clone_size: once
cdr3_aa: CAIRGAGPRGTEAFF
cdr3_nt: TGTGCCATCAGGGGGGCAGGCCCTAGGGGCACTGAAGCTTTCTTT

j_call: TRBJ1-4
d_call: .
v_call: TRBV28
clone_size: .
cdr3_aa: CASSLSGQTTNEKLFF
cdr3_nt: TGTGCCAGCAGTTTAAGTGGACAGACAACTAATGAAAAACTGTTTTTT

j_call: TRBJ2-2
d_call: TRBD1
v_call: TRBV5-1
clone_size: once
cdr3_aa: CASSFRGHGTGELFF
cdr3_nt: TGCGCCAGCAGCTTCAGGGGGCACGGCACCGGGGAGCTGTTTTTT

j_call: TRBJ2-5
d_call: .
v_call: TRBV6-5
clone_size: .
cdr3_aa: CASSYSGAGTQYF
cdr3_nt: TGTGCCAGCAGTTACTCAGGTGCGGGGACCCAGTACTTC

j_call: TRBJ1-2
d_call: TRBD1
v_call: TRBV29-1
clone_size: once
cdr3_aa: CSGGIGQGAVGYTF
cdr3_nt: TGCAGCGGGGGTATCGGACAGGGGGCAGTTGGCTACACCTTC

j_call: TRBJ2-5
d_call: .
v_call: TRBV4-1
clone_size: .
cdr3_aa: CASSQRDFQETQYF
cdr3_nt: TGCGCCAGCAGCCAACGGGACTTCCAAGAGACCCAGTACTTC

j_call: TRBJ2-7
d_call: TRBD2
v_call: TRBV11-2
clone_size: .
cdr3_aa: CASSLGESGGARSYEQYF
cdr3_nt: TGTGCCAGCAGCCTCGGCGAGAGCGGGGGGGCCCGCTCCTACGAGCAGTACTTC

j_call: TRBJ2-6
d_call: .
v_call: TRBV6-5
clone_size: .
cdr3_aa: CASAPTGSGANVLTF
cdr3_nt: TGTGCCAGCGCACCTACAGGGTCTGGGGCCAACGTCCTGACTTTC

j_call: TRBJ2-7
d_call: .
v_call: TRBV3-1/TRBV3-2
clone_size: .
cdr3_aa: CASSQEVNFFYEQYF
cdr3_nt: TGTGCCAGCAGCCAAGAGGTAAACTTTTTCTACGAGCAGTACTTC

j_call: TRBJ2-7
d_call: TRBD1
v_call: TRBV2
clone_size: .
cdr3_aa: CASSHTGTGPYEQYF
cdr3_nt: TGTGCCAGCAGTCACACCGGGACAGGACCTTACGAGCAGTACTTC

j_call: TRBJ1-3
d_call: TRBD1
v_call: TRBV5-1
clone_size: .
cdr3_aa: CASSLGPGQGPKESSGNTIYF
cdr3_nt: TGCGCCAGCAGCTTGGGCCCGGGACAGGGGCCCAAAGAATCCTCTGGAAACACCATATATTTT

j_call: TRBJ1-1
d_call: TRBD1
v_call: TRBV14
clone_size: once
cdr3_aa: CASSLLTGMNTEAFF
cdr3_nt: TGTGCCAGCAGCCTCCTGACAGGGATGAACACTGAAGCTTTCTTT

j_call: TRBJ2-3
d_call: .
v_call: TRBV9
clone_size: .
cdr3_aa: CASSVQDSRYTQYF
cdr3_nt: TGTGCCAGCAGCGTTCAGGACTCGCGATATACGCAGTATTTT

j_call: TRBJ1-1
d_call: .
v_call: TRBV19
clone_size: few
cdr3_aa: CASSWGGQNTEAFF
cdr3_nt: TGTGCCAGTAGTTGGGGGGGACAAAACACTGAAGCTTTCTTT

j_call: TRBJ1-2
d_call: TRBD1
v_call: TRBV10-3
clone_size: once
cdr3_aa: CAISEGGNYGYTF
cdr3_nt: TGTGCCATCAGTGAAGGGGGCAACTATGGCTACACCTTC

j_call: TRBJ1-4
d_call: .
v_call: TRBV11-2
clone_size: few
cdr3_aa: CASSLGSGTAEKLFF
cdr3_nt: TGTGCCAGCAGCTTAGGGAGCGGGACGGCTGAAAAACTGTTTTTT

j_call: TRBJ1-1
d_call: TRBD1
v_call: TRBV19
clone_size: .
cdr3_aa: CASRIQGVDTEAFF
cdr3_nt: TGTGCCAGTCGAATTCAGGGGGTGGACACTGAAGCTTTCTTT

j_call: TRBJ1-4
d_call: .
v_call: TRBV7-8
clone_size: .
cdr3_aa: CASSLDPPDADNEKLFF
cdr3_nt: TGTGCCAGCAGCTTAGACCCGCCTGATGCAGATAATGAAAAACTGTTTTTT

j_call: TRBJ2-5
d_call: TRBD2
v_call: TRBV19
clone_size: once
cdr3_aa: CASSSRSGGGETQYF
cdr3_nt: TGTGCCAGTAGTTCCAGGTCGGGCGGGGGAGAGACCCAGTACTTC

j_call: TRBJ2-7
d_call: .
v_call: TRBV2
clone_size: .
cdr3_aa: CASSGLFHSYEQYF
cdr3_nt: TGTGCCAGCAGTGGACTTTTTCACTCCTACGAGCAGTACTTC

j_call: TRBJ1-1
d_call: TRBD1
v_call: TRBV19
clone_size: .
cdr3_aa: CASRTQGSGSTEAFF
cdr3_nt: TGTGCCAGTAGAACACAGGGGAGTGGGAGCACTGAAGCTTTCTTT

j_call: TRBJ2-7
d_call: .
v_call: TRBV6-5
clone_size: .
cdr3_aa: CASSDKAFYEQYF
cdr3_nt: TGTGCCAGCAGCGACAAGGCGTTCTACGAGCAGTACTTC

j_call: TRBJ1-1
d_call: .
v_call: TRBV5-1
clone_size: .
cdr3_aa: CASSRGANTEAFF
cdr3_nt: TGCGCCAGCAGCCGGGGGGCAAACACTGAAGCTTTCTTT

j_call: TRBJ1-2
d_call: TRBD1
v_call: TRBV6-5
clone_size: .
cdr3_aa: CASSRQGFYGYTF
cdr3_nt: TGTGCCAGCAGCCGACAGGGGTTCTATGGCTACACCTTC

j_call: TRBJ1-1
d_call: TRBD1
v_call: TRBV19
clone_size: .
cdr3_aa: CASSIAGTGLTEAFF
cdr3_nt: TGTGCCAGTAGTATCGCCGGGACAGGGCTAACTGAAGCTTTCTTT

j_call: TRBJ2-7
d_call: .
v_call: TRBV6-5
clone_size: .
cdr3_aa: CASIRTASYEQYF
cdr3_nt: TGTGCCAGCATAAGGACAGCTTCCTACGAGCAGTACTTC

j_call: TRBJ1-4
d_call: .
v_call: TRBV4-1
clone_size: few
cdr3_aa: CASSSPLFADNPNEKLFF
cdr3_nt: TGCGCCAGCAGTTCCCCCCTTTTCGCGGACAACCCAAATGAAAAACTGTTTTTT

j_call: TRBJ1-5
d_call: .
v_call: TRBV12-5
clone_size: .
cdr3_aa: CASGLSSLGDQPQHF
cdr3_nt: TGTGCTAGTGGTTTGAGTAGCTTGGGTGATCAGCCCCAGCATTTT

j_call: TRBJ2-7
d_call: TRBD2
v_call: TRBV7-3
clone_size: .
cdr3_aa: CASSSSRGGGAYEQYF
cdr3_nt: TGTGCCAGCAGCTCCTCGCGGGGCGGGGGGGCCTACGAGCAGTACTTC